This T cell receptor (beta chain) stems from a study of blood T cells in healthy people across ages (dated by TCRdb to between 2014 and 2017). About the study as a whole: In model experiments, roughly one uniquely barcoded TCR beta cDNA molecule per two T cells was captured by template switching. Using deep sequencing normalized with unique cDNA molecular identifiers, the study measured how TCR beta repertoire diversity changes with age. The donors were split into four age groups: young (average 16 years), middle-aged (around 37), aged (roughly 60) and long-lived (under 85). To avoid experimental bias, donors of different ages were randomly spread across the sequencing lanes. The study analyzed two additional independent replicas of 1 million unique cDNA reads from the same blood draw for two donors, one aged 18 to 30 and one aged 80 or older.

Points on this clonotype: Which antigen it targets is not known. Base qualities are missing; no much larger clone stands one base away.

V drops 2 bases and J drops 0 bases, leaving 8 bases in between. Taken from the germline V gene (reference sequence), the CDR1 and CDR2 loops are DFQATT and SNEGSKA. From its cysteine to its phenylalanine, the CDR3 spans 14 amino acids. Left in the record is the CDR3 DNA by itself, 42 bases read in frame from the first base. Broader findings and caveats from the paper: Estimates of total diversity based on one million sequenced T cells were regarded as lower bounds and as underestimates. Observed TCR beta diversity correlated strongly with the percentage of naive T cells measured by flow cytometry. Compared with the aged group, the long-lived group had more naive CD4+ T cells, fewer expanded clones and increased TCR diversity, a pattern suggesting age selection. As age increased, observed TCR beta diversity per million T cells dropped in a roughly linear way, and a significant reduction was already evident by age 40. Conclusive comparison of naive and antigen-experienced compartments was prevented by the profiling of bulk unsorted PBMCs. Because donor CMV infection status was unknown, age-related changes in expanded clonotypes were potentially confounded.

Libraries were prepared through 5' RACE. A second about 7 to 11 cycle PCR used a sample-barcoded 5' primer and a J-beta primer mix. A template-switch 5' adaptor carrying 12 random nucleotides introduced a unique molecular identifier onto each TCR beta cDNA molecule. Each sample yielded at least 3 million CDR3-containing paired-end reads. First-strand cDNA synthesis was performed from all RNA using the Mint cDNA synthesis kit, with priming by a TRBC-specific oligonucleotide. Following uracil-DNA glycosylase treatment, a first 18-cycle PCR with universal primers M1SS and BC2_uni_R was performed on all cDNA. The authors' analysis ran thus. For normalization, 1 million high-quality reads were randomly selected from each sample, with every read carrying a distinct molecular identifier. Reads sharing molecular identifiers were discarded rather than binned into consensus sequences. CDR3 identification, clonotype clustering and error correction used MiTCR with a Q25 quality threshold and the strictest error-elimination algorithm. Lower-bound total TCR beta diversity was estimated with a nonparametric unseen species model using Euler transformation. TCRdb redid the processing of the public reads, applying fastp at Q25 and MiXCR, and retained in-frame beta chains. Every entry covers one CDR3 protein and lists the most common genes and DNA from its rows. V and J calls and clone size were set by TCRdb, not the authors. Across this sample there are fewer than 2 million distinct CDR3 sequences, with 39% seen only once. The top ten constitute under 30% of the sample.

The donors were roughly 40 Caucasian individuals from Russia, aged about 6 to 100 years, who were systemically healthy. About 9.1 milliliters of peripheral blood were collected from each donor into EDTA-treated Vacutainer tubes. PBMCs were isolated by Ficoll-Paque density-gradient centrifugation, with at least 7 million obtained per sample. Trizol reagent was used to extract total RNA from the PBMCs, yielding at least 5.5 micrograms per sample. For every donor, flow cytometry on a PBMC aliquot measured the percentage of naive CD45RAhigh/CD27high T cells. This TCR came from a human donor in good health. The sample was blood. The rearranged chain carries TRBV20-1 and TRBJ1-5; too little of a D gene remains to name it. The CDR3 protein: CSARQGISNQPQHF. At the DNA level, the sequence is TGCAGTGCTAGACAAGGGATTAGCAATCAGCCCCAGCATTTT.